The 31 T cell receptor beta chains reported below all come from one sample, sequenced in a study of blood T cell repertoires in COVID-19. Only in-frame clones appear in the TCRdb table, and some are missing; sequencing was by immunoSEQ multiplex PCR. The table shows about 53,000 clones, with about 77% occurring only once. Sample: peripheral blood. Every receptor here comes from a man between 65 and 85 years old with active or convalescent COVID-19.

This clone has a handful of counts. V and J are TRBV7-9 and TRBJ2-3; D not resolved. With 8 bases removed from V and 4 bases from J, the gap between germline ends came to 13 bases. The CDR3 covers 13 residues. Germline V lookup: CDR1 SEHNR, CDR2 FQNEAQ (reference sequence). The CDR3 DNA reads as TGTGCCAGCTCCACGCGAGGCCCAGATACGCAGTATTTT. Encoded protein: CASSTRGPDTQYF.

The chain employs TRBV5-1 and TRBJ2-7; 7 nucleotides match TRBD1. Trimming removed 5 bases from V and 0 bases from J; junction bases left unmatched: 5. CDR3 length: 14 residues. CDR1 and CDR2 from the germline V gene are SGHRS and YFSETQ. The CDR3 spells CASRSGTASYEQYF. The DNA for the CDR3 is TGCGCCAGCAGGTCGGGGACAGCCTCCTACGAGCAGTACTTC.

This clone was recorded once. This chain uses TRBV27 with TRBJ2-7, with 9 bases matching TRBD1. Trimming cost V 6 bases and J 5 bases; bases outside gene matches: 5. Germline CDR1 and CDR2: MNHEY and SMNVEV (reference sequence). This CDR3 is built from 13 residues. The CDR3 is CASRTDRGHEQYF. CDR3 DNA: TGTGCCAGCAGGACGGACAGGGGCCACGAGCAGTACTTC.

The chain couples TRBV24-1 to TRBJ2-1; the match to TRBD1 covers 9 bases. The CDR3 loop spans 15 amino acids. The germline gives CDR1 KGHDR, CDR2 SFDVKD. V lost 5 bases and J lost 7; bases outside the gene matches: 8. DNA of the CDR3: TGTGCCACCAGTGCCGGGACAGGGAAGGGAAATGAGCAGTTCTTC. As protein: CATSAGTGKGNEQFF.

This chain uses TRBV11-2 with TRBJ2-7, with 9 bases lining up with TRBD2. Germline values: CDR1 SGHAT, CDR2 FQNNGV. The CDR3 has 16 residues. V gave up 5 bases and J gave up 2 bases; unmatched junction bases: 10. The CDR3 protein is CASSIYGTSSAYEQYF. The DNA of the CDR3 is TGTGCCAGCAGCATCTACGGGACTAGCAGTGCCTACGAGCAGTACTTC.

On this clone itself: This sample includes further DNA sequences coding for the same CDR3. The chain recombines TRBV5-1 with TRBJ1-1, with 9 positions matching TRBD1. J was trimmed by 4 bases and V by 0 bases; bases with no gene match: 4. From germline, CDR1 is SGHRS and CDR2 YFSETQ. The CDR3 length is 15 residues. The CDR3 sequence is CASSLGPGQGTEAFF. DNA of the CDR3: TGCGCCAGCAGCTTGGGACCGGGACAGGGCACTGAAGCTTTCTTT.

The table lists this clone with a few counts. The genes are TRBV6-1 and TRBJ2-1; the match to TRBD1 covers 7 bases. Germline assignment: CDR1 MNHNS and CDR2 SASEGT. V dropped 2 bases and J dropped 10; count of bases not matched to a gene: 5. The CDR3 covers 13 residues. CDR3 coding DNA: TGTGCCAGCAGTGAACTGGCAGGGGGAGAGCAGTTCTTC. It is translated as CASSELAGGEQFF.

Concerning this clone: A junction end diverges from the germline sequence, so it may reflect a read error. The gene calls are TRBV19 and TRBJ2-2; 12 bases map to TRBD2. This CDR3 is built from 16 residues. The germline gives CDR1 LNHDA, CDR2 SQIVND (reference sequence). CDR3 amino acids: CASTKTSGSNSGELFF. In DNA, the CDR3 is TGTGCCAGTACCAAGACTAGCGGGAGTAACAGCGGGGAGCTGTTTTTT.

The chain joins TRBV12-3 or TRBV12-4 to TRBJ2-5; D not certain. The CDR3 consists of 12 residues. V was cut by 6 bases and J by 1 base, with 6 bases left in between. CDR3 nucleotides: TGTGCCAGCAGCAGGTTCCAAGAGACCCAGTACTTC. It codes for CASSRFQETQYF.

By frequency in the sample, this clone is medium-sized. The chain is built from TRBV2 and TRBJ1-5, with D tentatively TRBD1 (6 bases). Trimming stripped 7 bases from V and 0 bases from J, with 10 bases between. The germline V gene encodes CDR1 SNHLY and CDR2 FYNNEI. This CDR3 has 14 amino acids. The CDR3 reads CASNLDSSNQPQHF. CDR3 DNA: TGTGCCAGCAACCTGGACAGTAGCAATCAGCCCCAGCATTTT.

This clone was observed a few times. The rearrangement uses TRBV11-2 and TRBJ2-1; a possible D gene is TRBD2 (7 bases). Germline V lookup: CDR1 SGHAT, CDR2 FQNNGV. Trimming removed 5 bases at V and 9 bases at J, with 23 bases between. The CDR3 contains 16 residues. CDR3 loop: CASSRLGGASSGEQFF. The CDR3 DNA is TGTGCCAGCAGCCGGTTGGGGGGGGCCTCCTCAGGTGAGCAGTTCTTC.

This clone occurred a few times. The chain recombines TRBV19 with TRBJ2-1, with 9 bases identical to TRBD2. Germline V gene data show CDR1 as LNHDA and CDR2 as SQIVND (reference sequence). This CDR3 spans 17 amino acids. J was trimmed by 0 bases and V by 3 bases; bases with no gene match: 6. The CDR3 DNA sequence: TGTGCCAGTAGTATCCTCAGACTAGCGGACTCCTACAATGAGCAGTTCTTC. Its translation: CASSILRLADSYNEQFF.

This chain links TRBV19 with TRBJ1-2, with TRBD1 identical over 8 bases. Germline V gene data show CDR1 as LNHDA and CDR2 as SQIVND (reference sequence). This CDR3 has 14 residues. Germline trimming cut 1 base from V and 6 bases from J; bases unmatched to any gene: 4. For the CDR3, the DNA is TGTGCCAGTAGTATAGCGGGGACAGGTGATGGCTACACCTTC. Protein product: CASSIAGTGDGYTF.

This rearrangement joins TRBV6-5 to TRBJ2-5; D possibly corresponds to TRBD1 (6 bases). The CDR3 loop spans 14 amino acids. Germline V gene data show CDR1 as MNHEY and CDR2 as SVGAGI. V was clipped by 11 bases and J by 2 bases, with 18 bases between them. CDR3 sequence reads: CASQPGHRQETQYF. The CDR3 bases are TGTGCCTCCCAACCGGGACACCGACAAGAGACCCAGTACTTC.

This chain joins TRBV29-1 and TRBJ1-1, with 7 bases identical to TRBD1. The V segment lost 4 bases and the J segment 11 bases; nucleotides outside the gene matches: 7. Germline lookup yields CDR1 SQVTM and CDR2 ANQGSEA. There are 11 residues in the CDR3. CDR3 DNA: TGCAGCGTTGGGACAGGTCCAAGGGCTTTCTTT. It encodes CSVGTGPRAFF.

The CDR3 protein is CASSPRRLAGGPSEQFF. DNA of the CDR3: TGTGCCAGCAGTCCCAGACGGCTAGCGGGAGGGCCCAGTGAGCAGTTCTTC. This chain joins TRBV11-3 and TRBJ2-1, with 12 bases identical to TRBD2. Per the germline V gene, CDR1 is SGHNT and CDR2 is YENEEA. The CDR3 sequence is 17 residues long. J was trimmed by 9 bases and V by 6 bases; bases with no gene match: 15.

This clone was picked up one time. V usage is TRBV5-1 and J usage is TRBJ2-5, with TRBD2 as a possible D gene (5 bases). V dropped 5 bases and J dropped 1 base, with 12 bases sitting between them. Per germline, CDR1 SGHRS and CDR2 YFSETQ. CDR3 length: 14 residues. The CDR3 nucleotides read TGCGCCAGCAGGCTAGCCGGGGTCCAAGAGACCCAGTACTTC. Its protein is CASRLAGVQETQYF.

The CDR3 DNA follows: TGTGCCAGCAGCATGGGACAGGGGAACACCGGGGAGCTGTTTTTT. It yields the protein CASSMGQGNTGELFF. V usage is TRBV11-3 and J usage is TRBJ2-2; TRBD1 aligns across 9 bases. The junction had 2 bases not matched to a gene; V was cut back by 5 bases and J by 1 base. The germline V gene encodes CDR1 SGHNT and CDR2 YENEEA. This CDR3 comprises 15 residues.

This sequence joins TRBV29-1 and TRBJ2-4; tentative D call: TRBD1 (6 bases). This CDR3 spans 11 amino acids. V gave up 7 bases and J gave up 4 bases, with 8 bases separating them. Germline values: CDR1 SQVTM, CDR2 ANQGSEA. Here the CDR3 DNA reads TGCAGCGCCGGACAGAAAAACATTCAGTACTTC. It translates to CSAGQKNIQYF.

The rearrangement uses TRBV30 and TRBJ1-2; D is ambiguous. The V end lost 6 bases, the J end lost 6 bases, and 11 bases lay between the germline ends. CDR3 size: 11 residues. Germline CDR1 reads GTSNPN; CDR2 reads SVGIG (reference sequence). The CDR3 DNA is TGTGCCTGTTGCCCCGGGGATGGCTACACCTTC. This gives the protein CACCPGDGYTF.

The rearrangement uses TRBV5-1 and TRBJ2-4, with D uncertain. Germline CDR1 is SGHRS and CDR2 is YFSETQ. This CDR3 is 13 amino acids long. Deletions cut 3 bases from V and 4 bases from J, with 8 bases between. For the CDR3, the DNA is TGCGCCAGCAGCTCACCCCAGAAAAACATTCAGTACTTC. Its translation: CASSSPQKNIQYF.

The V call is TRBV4-3, the J call TRBJ1-2, with 7 bases lining up with TRBD1. This CDR3 comprises 15 residues. Germline loops: CDR1 LGHNA, CDR2 YSLEER. Unmatched junction bases numbered 7, after V lost 1 base and J lost 5 bases. CDR3 sequence reads: CASSQGDRGVYGYTF. CDR3 nucleotide sequence: TGCGCCAGCAGCCAAGGGGACAGAGGCGTTTATGGCTACACCTTC.

In its sample, this clone was seen a few times. The chain employs TRBV11-3 and TRBJ1-3; TRBD1 agrees at 7 bases. Germline V lookup: CDR1 SGHNT, CDR2 YENEEA. The CDR3 extends over 15 amino acids. The V segment lost 6 bases and the J segment 2 bases; nucleotides outside the gene matches: 7. This chain's CDR3 is CASRPTGTAGNTIYF. CDR3 coding DNA: TGTGCCAGCAGGCCAACCGGGACAGCTGGAAACACCATATATTTT.

The chain joins TRBV5-1 to TRBJ2-3; 7 nucleotides align to TRBD1. V gave up 2 bases and J gave up 1 base; unmatched junction bases: 4. Germline CDR1 and CDR2: SGHRS and YFSETQ. The CDR3 covers 15 residues. The CDR3 sequence is CASSLFTGGTDTQYF. In DNA, the CDR3 is TGCGCCAGCAGCTTATTTACAGGGGGCACAGATACGCAGTATTTT.

The chain joins TRBV6-5 to TRBJ1-4; D possibly corresponds to TRBD1 (5 bases). Trimming stripped 2 bases from V and 6 bases from J, with 13 bases between. Germline-derived CDR1 and CDR2 are MNHEY and SVGAGI. The CDR3 extends over 15 amino acids. The CDR3 region has the DNA TGTGCCAGCAGTTACGGGGGGAGCCCAGATGAAAAACTGTTTTTT. The encoded protein is CASSYGGSPDEKLFF.

CDR3 region: CASSLGAYEQYF. CDR3 nucleotide sequence: TGTGCCAGCAGTTTAGGGGCGTACGAGCAGTACTTC. The chain couples TRBV28 to TRBJ2-7; a weak D match, TRBD1 (5 bases). Trimming took 2 bases from V and 4 from J, leaving 6 bases between them. The length of the CDR3 is 12 residues. Germline CDR1 and CDR2: MDHEN and SYDVKM.

J is TRBJ2-5 and V is TRBV11-2, with D possibly being TRBD1 (5 bases). Germline assignment: CDR1 SGHAT and CDR2 FQNNGV. The CDR3 contains 14 residues. V lost 3 bases, J lost 3 bases, and 11 bases lay in between. CDR3 DNA: TGTGCCAGCAGCTTGGGGCCCTTCGAAGAGACCCAGTACTTC. This encodes CASSLGPFEETQYF.

This rearrangement joins TRBV12-5 to TRBJ2-5; perhaps TRBD2 as D (6 bases). CDR3 length: 15 residues. The V gene lost 0 bases and the J gene lost 2 bases, with 10 bases spanning the gap. The germline gives CDR1 LGHNT, CDR2 FRNRAP. The CDR3 sequence is CASGLVTGAQETQYF. The CDR3 bases are TGTGCTAGTGGTTTGGTAACGGGAGCTCAAGAGACCCAGTACTTC.

The chain has TRBV25-1 and TRBJ2-7; 9 bases fit TRBD1. This CDR3 has 14 residues. After removal of 5 bases from V and 7 bases from J, the junction contained 9 bases not matched to a gene. Per germline, CDR1 MGHDK and CDR2 SYGVNS. CDR3 DNA sequence: TGTGCCAGCAGTACTGCCCGGACAGGGGTTGAGCAGTACTTC. It encodes CASSTARTGVEQYF.

The rearrangement links TRBV18 to TRBJ2-3, with 7 bases matching TRBD1. Germline V gene sequence: CDR1 KGHSH, CDR2 LQKENI. With 3 bases clipped from V and 4 bases from J, the junction kept 10 bases outside the gene matches. This CDR3 is built from 16 residues. In DNA, the CDR3 is TGTGCCAGCTCACCTCTCCGACAGGGAACTTCAGATACGCAGTATTTT. Translation gives CASSPLRQGTSDTQYF.

The chain is built from TRBV2 and TRBJ2-1, with 7 nucleotides matching TRBD2. Trimming took 7 bases from V and 3 from J; bases not matched to a gene: 9. The V gene's germline CDR1 is SNHLY and CDR2 FYNNEI. The CDR3 covers 15 residues. CDR3 amino acids: CASKLEAGIYNEQFF. CDR3 DNA sequence: TGTGCCAGCAAGCTCGAAGCGGGAATCTACAATGAGCAGTTCTTC.